This T cell receptor beta chain was recorded in a study of T cell repertoires in cytomegalovirus infection. Study-level information: Indications of both CMV infection and matching HLA type were provided by public TCR beta signatures. Study results and limitations: HLA-C-restricted CMV clonotypes gave the most frequent clonotype in two of eight donors.

One entry per CDR3 protein results from TCRdb running MiXCR on the reads. Here the sample spans hundreds of thousands of distinct CDR3 sequences, 15% to 20% being singletons. The CDR3 spans 17 residues. Trimming pared 6 bases from V and 3 bases from J, leaving 21 bases between. From germline, CDR1 is MDHEN and CDR2 SYDVKM. In the case of this clonotype: Its antigen is currently unknown.

This clonotype was sampled from a human donor in good health (CMV status not recorded). Some clones in this sample may be carry-over from other donors' samples. The sequenced material came from PBMCs. J is TRBJ1-5 and V is TRBV28, with D uncertain. DNA of the CDR3: TGTGCCAGCAGCACCTTACTGGAAGGGCGAAACAATCAGCCCCAGCATTTT. As protein: CASSTLLEGRNNQPQHF.